This T cell receptor beta chain was recorded in a study of T-cell reconstitution after alpha-beta-depleted transplantation in children. Preparation of the TCRbeta library used unique molecular identifiers. TCRdb reprocessed the PCR reads via MiXCR and lists one record per CDR3 protein. The sample records about 420,000 distinct CDR3 sequences, roughly a tenth being singletons. CDR3 length: 12 residues. The ends were cut back, 6 bases at V and 8 bases at J, with 11 bases in the middle. Germline values: CDR1 SEHNR, CDR2 FQNEAQ (reference sequence). The J gene is TRBJ2-1, the V gene TRBV7-9; no clear D gene. The TCR was taken from a human donor who donated a stem cell graft to a child with acute myeloid leukemia. The starting material was PBMCs from the stem cell graft donor, obtained from the stem cell graft. In DNA form, the CDR3 reads TGTGCCAGCAGGCAAATCAATTATGAGCAGTTCTTC. Translating gives CASRQINYEQFF.